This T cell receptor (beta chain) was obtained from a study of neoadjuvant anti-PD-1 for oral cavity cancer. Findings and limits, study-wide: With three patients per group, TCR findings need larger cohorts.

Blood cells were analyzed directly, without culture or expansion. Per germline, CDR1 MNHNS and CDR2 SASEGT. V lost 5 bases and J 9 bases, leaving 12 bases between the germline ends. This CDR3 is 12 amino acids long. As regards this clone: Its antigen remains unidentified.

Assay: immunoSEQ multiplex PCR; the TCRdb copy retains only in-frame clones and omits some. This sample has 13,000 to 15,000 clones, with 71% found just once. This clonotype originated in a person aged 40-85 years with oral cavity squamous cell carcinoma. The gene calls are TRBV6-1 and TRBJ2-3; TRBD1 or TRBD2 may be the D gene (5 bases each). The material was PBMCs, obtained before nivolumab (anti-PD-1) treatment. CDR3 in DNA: TGTGCCAGCAGTCCGCCGGGACCCACGCAGTATTTT. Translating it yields CASSPPGPTQYF.